A selection of T cell receptor beta chains follows, all from one sample in a study of T-cell reconstitution after alpha-beta-depleted transplantation in children. TCRdb re-called the PCR reads through MiXCR, storing one row per CDR3 protein. The sample records approximately 300,000 distinct CDR3 sequences, about 9.5% being singletons. Here the sequenced sample was PBMCs, taken before TCRalphabeta/CD19-depleted stem cell transplant. The receptors were gathered from a boy in the first two years of life with acute myeloid leukemia, due to receive a stem cell transplant. Both conserved end residues are part of each CDR3. Fields, in order: V gene, clone size, J gene, D gene, CDR3 DNA, CDR3 protein. D genes are given only for firm matches. Some rows mark clone size as missing; the rest say once, few, many or name a class of expanded clone.

TRBV2	.	TRBJ2-1	TRBD2	TGTGCCAGCTGTTTTGGGACTAGCGGGGGGGCCATTATCGATGAGCAGTTCTTC	CASCFGTSGGAIIDEQFF
TRBV19	.	TRBJ2-2	.	TGTGCCAGTAGTATAGAGGGACGCCCACGGACCGGGGAGCTGTTTTTT	CASSIEGRPRTGELFF
TRBV24-1	many	TRBJ2-5	.	TGTGCCACCAGTGGGGGGCCGAGGGTTGGGGAGACCCAGTACTTC	CATSGGPRVGETQYF
TRBV5-1	.	TRBJ1-2	TRBD1	TGCGCCAGCAGCCTCGCCTGGACAGGGAATGGCTACACCTTC	CASSLAWTGNGYTF
TRBV7-3	many	TRBJ2-3	TRBD2	TGTGCCAGCAACTATCCTAGCGGGAGGGCCTGTCCGCAGTATTTT	CASNYPSGRACPQYF
TRBV30	many	TRBJ2-1	TRBD1	TGTGCCTGGAGGGCCGACAGGGCCTACAATGAGCAGTTCTTC	CAWRADRAYNEQFF
TRBV5-1	many	TRBJ2-5	.	TGCGCCAGCAGCTTGACAGTAGAGACCCAGTACTTC	CASSLTVETQYF
TRBV20-1	many	TRBJ2-4	TRBD2	TGCAGTGCTAGGGATCCGAGGACTCCGGGAGGAGCCAAAAACATTCAGTACTTC	CSARDPRTPGGAKNIQYF
TRBV29-1	many	TRBJ2-7	TRBD1	TGCAGCGTTGTGGACGGGACAGGGGCCTACGAGCAGTACTTC	CSVVDGTGAYEQYF
TRBV6-1	many	TRBJ2-7	TRBD1	TGTGCCAGCAGGTCCAGGACAGGCTCCTACGAGCAGTACTTC	CASRSRTGSYEQYF
TRBV7-9	many	TRBJ2-3	TRBD2	TGTGCCAGCAGCCCAATATTGGGCACCTCTAGCGGGCGCGACACAGATACGCAGTATTTT	CASSPILGTSSGRDTDTQYF
TRBV7-9	.	TRBJ2-3	TRBD2	TGTGCCAGCACAGGACTAGGAGGCACAGATACGCAGTATTTT	CASTGLGGTDTQYF
TRBV6-5	many	TRBJ2-7	TRBD2	TGTGCCAGTCGACTAGCGGGGGGGCTGTACGAGCAGTACTTC	CASRLAGGLYEQYF
TRBV5-1	.	TRBJ1-3	.	TGCGCCAGCAGCTCGGGGGACACCATATATTTT	CASSSGDTIYF
TRBV4-2	many	TRBJ2-1	TRBD2	TGTGCCAGCAGCCCCTTGGGTAGCGGGAGTTACAATGAGCAGTTCTTC	CASSPLGSGSYNEQFF
TRBV11-3	.	TRBJ2-3	.	TGTGCCAGCAGCTTAGATTCTAGGGGCACGCAGTATTTT	CASSLDSRGTQYF
TRBV28	few	TRBJ1-5	TRBD1	TGTGCCAGCAGGCCACAAGGACAGGGAAGCCTACGGGGGGGGCAGCCCCAGCATTTT	CASRPQGQGSLRGGQPQHF
TRBV28	many	TRBJ1-2	.	TGTGCCAGCAGCTCCCGGGACACCCAATATAACTATGGCTACACCTTC	CASSSRDTQYNYGYTF
TRBV29-1	few	TRBJ1-2	.	TGCAGCGTTGAAAAGGGGGGGCGGGCCGGGGAAGGCTACACCTTC	CSVEKGGRAGEGYTF
TRBV12-3/TRBV12-4	many	TRBJ2-1	TRBD1	TGTGCCAGCAGTTCCACCGGGACAGGGTACAATGAGCAGTTCTTC	CASSSTGTGYNEQFF
TRBV7-2	many	TRBJ2-3	TRBD1	TGTGCCAGCAGCTTGGGGACAGGGGGCAAGTGGAGCACAGATACGCAGTATTTT	CASSLGTGGKWSTDTQYF
TRBV15	many	TRBJ2-7	TRBD1	TGTGCCACCGGTCAGGGGGCCGGGCAGTACTTC	CATGQGAGQYF
TRBV2	.	TRBJ2-3	TRBD2	TGTGCCAGCAGTGAGGGACTAGCACGCCGGAGCAGGAGAGATACGCAGTATTTT	CASSEGLARRSRRDTQYF
TRBV2	many	TRBJ2-7	TRBD1	TGTGCCAACTGGGACAGGGGAACCTACGAGCAGTACTTC	CANWDRGTYEQYF
TRBV20-1	once	TRBJ2-7	TRBD2	TGCAGTGCTAGAGATCAGGCTAGCGGGTCTCCCTACGAGCAGTACTTC	CSARDQASGSPYEQYF
TRBV3-1	many	TRBJ2-2	.	TGTGCCAGCAGCCGCTATGCTGGCACCGGGGAGCTGTTTTTT	CASSRYAGTGELFF
TRBV20-1	many	TRBJ1-6	.	TGCAGTGCTAGTGAAAGAGGGCCAGGGGTTTCACCCCTCCACTTT	CSASERGPGVSPLHF
TRBV12-3/TRBV12-4	many	TRBJ2-3	.	TGTGCCAGCAGTTTGCAACCGGATACGCAGTATTTT	CASSLQPDTQYF
TRBV7-3	few	TRBJ2-1	.	TGTGCCAGCAGCTTAAGTAGCGGTCCCTCCAACAATGAGCAGTTCTTC	CASSLSSGPSNNEQFF
TRBV7-3	many	TRBJ2-2	TRBD2	TGTGCCAGCAGCTCACATTCGATAGCGGGAGGGGGCACCGGGGAGCTGTTTTTT	CASSSHSIAGGGTGELFF
TRBV6-5	few	TRBJ2-5	.	TGTGCCAGCAGTTACTCCTCGGGAGTAGGAGAGACCCAGTACTTC	CASSYSSGVGETQYF
TRBV4-1	many	TRBJ2-6	.	TGCGCCAGCAGCCACGTTCCTCGACGGTCCTCTGGGGCCAACGTCCTGACTTTC	CASSHVPRRSSGANVLTF
TRBV27	many	TRBJ2-7	TRBD1	TGTGCCAGCAGTTTATGGGGGACAGGGTCCCACAGCTCCTACGAGCAGTACTTC	CASSLWGTGSHSSYEQYF
TRBV4-2	many	TRBJ2-3	TRBD1	TGTGCCAGCAGCCCCCTTGGACAGGGCACAGATACGCAGTATTTT	CASSPLGQGTDTQYF
TRBV4-3	many	TRBJ2-3	.	TGCGCCAGCAGCCAAGATTTGTTTGGGGAGGTCCCCACAGATACGCAGTATTTT	CASSQDLFGEVPTDTQYF
TRBV19	.	TRBJ2-1	.	TGTGCCAGTACCGACACGGGAGTAAATGAGCAGTTCTTC	CASTDTGVNEQFF
TRBV27	many	TRBJ2-7	.	TGTGCCAGCAGTCCCGGGACGGTTACCTACGAGCAGTACTTC	CASSPGTVTYEQYF
TRBV29-1	many	TRBJ2-4	.	TGCAGCGTTGGAGACAGGGCCAAAAACATTCAGTACTTC	CSVGDRAKNIQYF
TRBV12-3/TRBV12-4	many	TRBJ2-7	.	TGTGCCAGCGGAGGGACAGCCTCCTACGAGCAGTACTTC	CASGGTASYEQYF
TRBV9	many	TRBJ2-7	.	TGTGCCAGCAGCGTCGATGGGCATCGCTACGAGCAGTACTTC	CASSVDGHRYEQYF
TRBV29-1	many	TRBJ1-1	.	TGCAGCGTTGAAGGACACTTCATGAACACTGAAGCTTTCTTT	CSVEGHFMNTEAFF
TRBV5-1	many	TRBJ2-3	.	TGCGCCAGCAGCTCGGTGGATTTCTTCACAGATACGCAGTATTTT	CASSSVDFFTDTQYF
TRBV7-8	many	TRBJ2-1	TRBD1	TGTGCCAGCAGCGTGGACAGGGGGCATTTGGATGAGCAGTTCTTC	CASSVDRGHLDEQFF
TRBV28	many	TRBJ1-4	TRBD1	TGTGCCAGCAATCCATCCCACGGGACAGGGGATGAAAAACTGTTTTTT	CASNPSHGTGDEKLFF
TRBV5-1	many	TRBJ1-2	.	TGCGCCAGCAGCTTGGAGGCAGGGTGGCATGGCTACACCTTC	CASSLEAGWHGYTF
TRBV7-2	.	TRBJ2-3	.	TGTGCCAGCAGCTTTCTTCCTTCAGACACAGATACGCAGTATTTT	CASSFLPSDTDTQYF
TRBV4-2	many	TRBJ2-1	.	TGTGCCAGCAGCCAAGAAAACTCATTTCAGGGTACTGAGCAGTTCTTC	CASSQENSFQGTEQFF
TRBV5-1	few	TRBJ2-1	TRBD2	TGCGCCAGCAGCCCTCCCTTTAGCGGGGGGGCCTTCAATGAGCAGTTCTTC	CASSPPFSGGAFNEQFF
TRBV4-2	.	TRBJ2-5	TRBD2	TGTGCCAGCAGCCAAGACGGGGGACTAGCGGGACAAGAGACCCAGTACTTC	CASSQDGGLAGQETQYF
TRBV12-3/TRBV12-4	many	TRBJ1-5	.	TGTGCCAGCGCCAGGGCCTCGACATCGGGGGCCCAGCATTTT	CASARASTSGAQHF
TRBV20-1	many	TRBJ2-3	.	TGCAGTGCTAGATCCGAGGCCTGGGGAGATACGCAGTATTTT	CSARSEAWGDTQYF
TRBV5-1	many	TRBJ2-7	TRBD1	TGCGCCAGCAGCTTGGGGACAGGGAGGTACGAGCAGTACTTC	CASSLGTGRYEQYF
TRBV2	many	TRBJ2-5	.	TGTGCCAGCAGTGAAGCAAGGTCTGGTCAAGAGACCCAGTACTTC	CASSEARSGQETQYF
TRBV15	few	TRBJ1-1	.	TGTGCCACCAGCAGAGACCCGGAAGGGGGGACTGAAGCTTTCTTT	CATSRDPEGGTEAFF
TRBV12-3/TRBV12-4	many	TRBJ2-7	TRBD1	TGTGCCAGCAGTTATCATTACAGGGGAATGGGGGAGCAGTACTTC	CASSYHYRGMGEQYF